These 16 T cell receptor beta chains share one sample of origin, sequenced in a study of blood T cells in healthy people across ages. A sample-barcoded 5' primer and a J-beta primer mix were used in a second PCR of roughly 6 to 11 cycles. Each CDR3 protein is one row after TCRdb ran MiXCR on the 5' RACE reads. In the table there are some 800,000 distinct CDR3 sequences, under 45% of which are singletons. The material sequenced was blood. These receptors originate from a man aged 55 to 69 in good health.

V is TRBV29-1 and J is TRBJ2-1; the D gene is possibly TRBD1 (6 bases). This CDR3 has 13 amino acids. V gave up 1 base and J gave up 9 bases, with 13 bases separating them. Per germline, CDR1 SQVTM and CDR2 ANQGSEA. The CDR3 sequence is CSVEGQVAAEQFF. CDR3 nucleotide sequence: TGCAGCGTTGAAGGACAGGTAGCCGCTGAGCAGTTCTTC.

The V and J genes are TRBV4-3 and TRBJ2-5; tentative D call: TRBD2 (6 bases). Gene TRBJ2-7 matches the end of the DNA better, so the J call may be wrong. The CDR3 loop spans 15 amino acids. Germline CDR1 reads LGHNA; CDR2 reads YSLEER. CDR3 bases: TGCGCCAGCAGCCAAGATGGAGGGCGCTTAGGCGAGCAGTACTTC. It specifies CASSQDGGRLGEQYF.

In this sample, this clonotype turned up once. A much larger clone sits a single nucleotide away, making a read error possible. The rearrangement joins TRBV29-1 to TRBJ2-3; a possible D gene is TRBD1 (5 bases). The germline V and J ends were trimmed by 8 bases and 7 bases, with 13 bases remaining between them. Per germline, CDR1 SQVTM and CDR2 ANQGSEA. The CDR3 is made up of 11 amino acids. The CDR3 protein is CSTKGSNTQYF. CDR3 nucleotide sequence: TGCAGCACCAAGGGGTCTAATACGCAGTATTTT.

This clonotype showed up just a few times. The J gene is TRBJ2-4, the V gene TRBV2; 7 positions agree with TRBD1. TRBJ2-7 matches the DNA end more closely, so the J call is doubtful. The CDR3 runs to 14 residues. The germline V gene has CDR1 SNHLY and CDR2 FYNNEI. CDR3 DNA: TGTGCCAGCAGTGCCGGGGACAGAAAGGACGAGCAGTACTTC. Translated, it gives CASSAGDRKDEQYF.

The rearrangement uses TRBV7-9 and TRBJ1-2; perhaps TRBD1 as D (5 bases). Germline V gene lookup returns CDR1 SEHNR and CDR2 FQNEAQ (reference sequence). V lost 2 bases, J lost 8 bases, and 15 bases lay in between. The CDR3 spans 14 residues. The CDR3 DNA is TGTGCCAGCAGCTTAATCGGGGCGTTGGAAGGCTACACCTTC. Its translation is CASSLIGALEGYTF.

There are a few counts of this clonotype. The rearrangement links TRBV4-3 to TRBJ2-5; D might be TRBD2 (7 bases). The CDR3 has 15 residues. Per germline, CDR1 LGHNA and CDR2 YSLEER. Deletions cut 4 bases from V and 4 bases from J, with 16 bases between. The DNA for the CDR3 is TGCGCCAGCAGCCCCTTGTGGGGGGGCAGAGAGACCCAGTACTTC. Protein: CASSPLWGGRETQYF.

The chain uses TRBV12-3 or TRBV12-4 and TRBJ2-5, with 9 bases identical to TRBD1. With 0 bases clipped from V and 4 bases from J, the junction kept 6 bases outside the gene matches. This CDR3 contains 16 residues. Here the CDR3 DNA reads TGTGCCAGCAGTTTAGCTACGGGACAGGGCCGAGAGACCCAGTACTTC. Encoded protein: CASSLATGQGRETQYF.

A few counts support this clonotype. A read error may explain this, as a much larger clone is one base away. The V gene is TRBV6-5, the J gene TRBJ2-5, with D possibly TRBD1 on 6 matching bases. The CDR3 loop spans 17 amino acids. The germline V gene encodes CDR1 MNHEY and CDR2 SVGAGI. Trimming left V 2 bases short and J 11 bases short, with 27 bases between. CDR3 nucleotides: TGTGCCAGCAGTTACGATGTTCGCAGAGTTAGGGACAATGAGCAGTACTTC. Protein sequence: CASSYDVRRVRDNEQYF.

This chain joins TRBV6-6 and TRBJ1-5, with 7 bases aligning to TRBD1. CDR3 length: 14 amino acids. V dropped 3 bases and J dropped 3; count of bases not matched to a gene: 2. Germline assignment: CDR1 MNHNY and CDR2 SVGAGI (reference sequence). The chain's CDR3 is CASSYGTDNQPQHF. Here the CDR3 DNA reads TGTGCCAGCAGTTATGGGACAGACAATCAGCCCCAGCATTTT.

This rearrangement joins TRBV6-2 or TRBV6-3 to TRBJ2-2; D is ambiguous. The CDR3 contains 16 residues. Trimming shortened V by 2 bases and J by 0 bases, and 10 bases separated the two germline ends. CDR1 and CDR2 from the germline V gene are MNHEY and SVGEGT. The CDR3: CASSYEYGPNTGELFF. CDR3 nucleotide sequence: TGTGCCAGCAGTTACGAATATGGGCCGAACACCGGGGAGCTGTTTTTT.

In this sample, this clonotype turned up once. Relative to the germline gene, one junction end is altered; a read error may explain this. The chain carries TRBV27 and TRBJ2-1; perhaps TRBD2 as D (7 bases). The CDR3 totals 18 residues. CDR1 and CDR2 from the germline V gene are MNHEY and SMNVEV (reference sequence). Here the CDR3 reads CAGSLGPRGGGRNNEQFF. CDR3 sequence (DNA): TGTGCCGGCAGTTTGGGGCCCCGGGGCGGGGGCCGGAACAATGAGCAGTTCTTC.

The V gene is TRBV15, the J gene TRBJ2-7, with D possibly called TRBD1 or TRBD2 (5 bases each). This CDR3 region has 14 residues. V was cut by 3 bases and J by 2 bases, with 11 bases left in between. CDR1 LNHNV and CDR2 YYDKDF come from the germline V gene (reference sequence). This CDR3 reads CATSSGPGPYEQYF. In DNA, the CDR3 is TGTGCCACCAGCAGCGGCCCGGGGCCCTACGAGCAGTACTTC.

The chain carries TRBV7-2 and TRBJ2-3, with D possibly being TRBD2 (6 bases). The germline V gene has CDR1 SGHTA and CDR2 FQGNSA. The ends were cut back, 6 bases at V and 2 bases at J, with 12 bases in the middle. The length of the CDR3 is 14 residues. The CDR3 here is CASREGYLTDTQYF. The CDR3 DNA follows: TGTGCCAGCAGGGAGGGGTATCTCACAGATACGCAGTATTTT.

The chain is built from TRBV20-1 and TRBJ1-1; D may be TRBD1 (6 bases). Germline values: CDR1 DFQATT, CDR2 SNEGSKA (reference sequence). V was shortened by 4 bases and J by 5 bases, with 14 bases between the two germline ends. This CDR3 has 13 residues. The CDR3 sequence: CSATRTAGTEAFF. CDR3 nucleotides: TGCAGTGCTACAAGGACAGCCGGTACTGAAGCTTTCTTT.

A note on this clonotype: Given a much more abundant clone one base away, this may be a read error. The rearrangement links TRBV12-3 or TRBV12-4 to TRBJ1-4; the match to TRBD1 covers 11 bases. This CDR3 has 14 amino acids. Trimming at V came to 8 bases and at J to 7 bases, leaving 6 bases not matched to a gene. The CDR3 protein is CASGLGQGVEKLFF. The CDR3 nucleotides read TGTGCCAGCGGCCTGGGACAGGGGGTTGAAAAACTGTTTTTT.

The chain employs TRBV2 and TRBJ2-7; D call uncertain. There are 14 residues in the CDR3. The V end lost 11 bases, the J end lost 2 bases, and 19 bases lay between the germline ends. The germline V gene has CDR1 SNHLY and CDR2 FYNNEI. For the CDR3, the DNA is TGTGCCTCCCAAGCATTGGGAACGGCCTACGAGCAGTACTTC. It is translated as CASQALGTAYEQYF.